This T cell receptor (beta chain) was observed in a study of blood T cell repertoires in COVID-19. Overall study context: Acute and convalescent COVID-19 samples came from the United States, Italy and Spain.

Germline V lookup: CDR1 SGHNT, CDR2 YYREEE (reference sequence). V lost 4 bases, J lost 3 bases, and 4 bases stayed unmatched. The CDR3 has 13 amino acids. Per the original methods: Reference gene primer amplification yielded estimated nucleated cell counts. Profiling relied on immunoSEQ multiplex PCR, and the TCRdb table lists in-frame clones only, not all of them. The V and J calls and clone size come from that table; D and trimming were worked out from the DNA. This table holds about 320,000 clones, over 85% found once. The source of this sequence is a woman in her thirties with COVID-19, enrolled during active disease. J is TRBJ2-7 and V is TRBV5-4; TRBD1 aligns across 7 bases. The sequenced sample consisted of peripheral blood. The CDR3: CASSGRQGYEQYF. The CDR3 DNA follows: TGTGCCAGCAGCGGTCGACAGGGCTACGAGCAGTACTTC.